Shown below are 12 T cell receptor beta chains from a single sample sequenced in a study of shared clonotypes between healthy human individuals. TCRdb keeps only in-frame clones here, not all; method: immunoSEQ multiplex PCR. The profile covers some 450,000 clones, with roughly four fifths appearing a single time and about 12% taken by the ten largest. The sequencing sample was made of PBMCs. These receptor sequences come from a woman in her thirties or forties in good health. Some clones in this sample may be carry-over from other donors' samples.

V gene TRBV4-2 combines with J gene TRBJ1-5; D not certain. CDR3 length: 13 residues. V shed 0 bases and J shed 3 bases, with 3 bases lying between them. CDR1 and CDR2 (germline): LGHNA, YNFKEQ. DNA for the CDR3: TGTGCCAGCAGCCAAGATGCCAATCAGCCCCAGCATTTT. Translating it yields CASSQDANQPQHF.

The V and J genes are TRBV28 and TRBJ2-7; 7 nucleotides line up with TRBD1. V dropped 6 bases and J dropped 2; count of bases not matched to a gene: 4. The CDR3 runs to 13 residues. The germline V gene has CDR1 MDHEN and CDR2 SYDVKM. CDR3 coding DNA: TGTGCCAGCAGGCCGGGACAGACCTACGAGCAGTACTTC. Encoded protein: CASRPGQTYEQYF. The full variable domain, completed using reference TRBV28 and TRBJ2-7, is DVKVTQSSRYLVKRTGEKVFLECVQDMDHENMFWYRQDPGLGLRLIYFSYDVKMKEKGDIPEGYSVSREKKERFSLILESASTNQTSMYLCASRPGQTYEQYFGPGTRLTVT.

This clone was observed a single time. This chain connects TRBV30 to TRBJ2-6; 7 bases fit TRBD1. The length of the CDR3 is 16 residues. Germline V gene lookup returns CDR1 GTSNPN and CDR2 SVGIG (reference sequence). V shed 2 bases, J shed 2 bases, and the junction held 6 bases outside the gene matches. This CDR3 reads CAWSSKGAAGANVLTF. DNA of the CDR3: TGTGCCTGGAGTTCCAAGGGGGCGGCTGGGGCCAACGTCCTGACTTTC.

The CDR3 sequence is CASSQVRGRDGYTF. The CDR3 DNA reads as TGTGCCAGCAGCCAAGTCAGGGGGCGGGATGGCTACACCTTC. J is TRBJ1-2 and V is TRBV4-2; 8 bases match TRBD1. CDR1 is LGHNA and CDR2 is YNFKEQ in the germline V gene. This CDR3 is built from 14 residues. Unmatched junction bases numbered 4, after V lost 1 base and J lost 6 bases.

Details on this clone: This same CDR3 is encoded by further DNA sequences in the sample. The CDR3 loop reads CSVAENYGYTF. The CDR3, as DNA: TGCAGCGTTGCAGAGAACTATGGCTACACCTTC. J is TRBJ1-2 and V is TRBV29-1; D gene ambiguous. The V and J ends lost 4 bases and 2 bases respectively, with 5 bases between them. Germline V gives CDR1 SQVTM, CDR2 ANQGSEA. The CDR3 covers 11 residues.

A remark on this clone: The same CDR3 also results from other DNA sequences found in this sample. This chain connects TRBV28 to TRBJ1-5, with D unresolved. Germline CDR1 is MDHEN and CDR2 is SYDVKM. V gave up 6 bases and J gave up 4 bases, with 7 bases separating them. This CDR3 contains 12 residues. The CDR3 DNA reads TGTGCCAGCAGAGCTGGTAATCAGCCCCAGCATTTT. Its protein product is CASRAGNQPQHF.

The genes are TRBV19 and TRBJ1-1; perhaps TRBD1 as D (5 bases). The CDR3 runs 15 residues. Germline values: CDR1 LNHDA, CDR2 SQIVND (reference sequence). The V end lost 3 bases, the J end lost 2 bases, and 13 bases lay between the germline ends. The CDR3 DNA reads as TGTGCCAGTAGTATCCTTGGGGGTATCAACACTGAAGCTTTCTTT. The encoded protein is CASSILGGINTEAFF. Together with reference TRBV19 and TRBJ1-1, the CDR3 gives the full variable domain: DGGITQSPKYLFRKEGQNVTLSCEQNLNHDAMYWYRQDPGQGLRLIYYSQIVNDFQKGDIAEGYSVSREKKESFPLTVTSAQKNPTAFYLCASSILGGINTEAFFGQGTRLTVV.

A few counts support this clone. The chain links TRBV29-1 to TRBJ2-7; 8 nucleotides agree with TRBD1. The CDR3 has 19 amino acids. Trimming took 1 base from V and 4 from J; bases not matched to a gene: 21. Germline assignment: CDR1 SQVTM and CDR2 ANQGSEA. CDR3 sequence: CSVEVSATGDPKQRYEQYF. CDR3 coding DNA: TGCAGCGTTGAAGTATCGGCGACAGGGGACCCAAAGCAACGATACGAGCAGTACTTC.

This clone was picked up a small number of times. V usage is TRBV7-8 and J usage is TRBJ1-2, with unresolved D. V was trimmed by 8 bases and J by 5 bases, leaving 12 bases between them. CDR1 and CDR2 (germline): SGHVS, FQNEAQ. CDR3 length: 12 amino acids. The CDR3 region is CASGRDVYGYTF. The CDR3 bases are TGTGCCAGCGGGCGGGATGTATATGGCTACACCTTC. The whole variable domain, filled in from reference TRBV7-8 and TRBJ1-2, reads GAGVSQSPRYKVAKRGQDVALRCDPISGHVSLFWYQQALGQGPEFLTYFQNEAQLDKSGLPSDRFFAERPEGSVSTLKIQRTQQEDSAVYLCASGRDVYGYTFGSGTRLTVV.

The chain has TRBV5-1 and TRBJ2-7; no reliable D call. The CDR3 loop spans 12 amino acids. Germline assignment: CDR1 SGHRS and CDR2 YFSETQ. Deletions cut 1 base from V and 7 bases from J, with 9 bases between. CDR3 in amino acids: CASSLSGAEQYF. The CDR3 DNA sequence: TGCGCCAGCAGCTTGTCGGGTGCGGAGCAGTACTTC.

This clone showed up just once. For the CDR3, the DNA is TGTGCCAGCAGCCGGACTAGCGGGAGGGCCAGTCCGCAGTTCTTC. This codes for CASSRTSGRASPQFF. This chain joins TRBV7-8 and TRBJ2-1; 15 bases are shared with TRBD2. The CDR3 length is 15 residues. The germline gives CDR1 SGHVS, CDR2 FQNEAQ. The V gene end was trimmed by 5 bases and the J gene end by 12 bases; junction bases not matched to a gene: 8.

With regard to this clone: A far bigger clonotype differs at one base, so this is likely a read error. CDR3 region: CACANTVNTEAFF. In DNA, the CDR3 is TGTGCCTGCGCGAATACGGTGAACACTGAAGCTTTCTTT. The chain combines TRBV7-9 with TRBJ1-1; D gene ambiguous. There are 13 residues in the CDR3. Trimming took off 11 bases at V and 0 bases at J, with 13 bases between the two ends. The germline V gene has CDR1 SEHNR and CDR2 FQNEAQ (reference sequence).